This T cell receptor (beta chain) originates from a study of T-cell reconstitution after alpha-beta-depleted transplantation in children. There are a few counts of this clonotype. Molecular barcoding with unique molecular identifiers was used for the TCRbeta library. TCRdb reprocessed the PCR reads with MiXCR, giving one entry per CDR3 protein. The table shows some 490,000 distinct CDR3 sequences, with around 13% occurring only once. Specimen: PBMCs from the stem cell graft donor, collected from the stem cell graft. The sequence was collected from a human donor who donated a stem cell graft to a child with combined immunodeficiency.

The CDR3 here is CASSPPGPGETQYF. CDR3 DNA: TGTGCCAGCAGTCCCCCTGGGCCAGGGGAGACCCAGTACTTC. The rearrangement uses TRBV12-3 or TRBV12-4 and TRBJ2-5; D may be TRBD1 (5 bases). The V end was cut by 5 bases, the J end by 5 bases, with 15 bases between. This CDR3 has 14 residues.